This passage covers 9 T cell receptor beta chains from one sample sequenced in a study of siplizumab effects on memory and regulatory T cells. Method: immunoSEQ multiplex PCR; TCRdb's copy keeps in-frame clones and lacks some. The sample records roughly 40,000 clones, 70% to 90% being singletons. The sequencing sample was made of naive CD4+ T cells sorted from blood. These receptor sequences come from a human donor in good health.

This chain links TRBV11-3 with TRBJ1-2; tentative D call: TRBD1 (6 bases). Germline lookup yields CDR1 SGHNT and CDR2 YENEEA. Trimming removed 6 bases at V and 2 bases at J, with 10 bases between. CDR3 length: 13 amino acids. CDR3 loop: CASSLQGNYGYTF. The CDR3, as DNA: TGTGCCAGCAGTCTACAGGGAAACTATGGCTACACCTTC.

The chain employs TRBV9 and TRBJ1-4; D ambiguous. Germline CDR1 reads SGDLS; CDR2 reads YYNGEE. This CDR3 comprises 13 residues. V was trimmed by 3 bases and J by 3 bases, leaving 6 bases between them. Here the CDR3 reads CASSATANEKLFF. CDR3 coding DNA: TGTGCCAGCAGCGCCACAGCTAATGAAAAACTGTTTTTT.

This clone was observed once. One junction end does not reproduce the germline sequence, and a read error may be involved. CDR3 bases: TGCACCAGCAGGGATGGACAGGGACGGCAGCCCCAGCATTTT. Residues: CTSRDGQGRQPQHF. The J gene is TRBJ1-5, the V gene TRBV10-2; 8 nucleotides line up with TRBD1. CDR1 and CDR2 from the germline V gene are WSHSY and SAAADI. This CDR3 has 14 amino acids.

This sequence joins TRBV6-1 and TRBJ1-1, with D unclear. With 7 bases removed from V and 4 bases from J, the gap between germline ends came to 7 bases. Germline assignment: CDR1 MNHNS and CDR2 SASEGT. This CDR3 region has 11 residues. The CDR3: CASTHGTEAFF. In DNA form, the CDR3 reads TGTGCCAGCACCCACGGCACTGAAGCTTTCTTT.

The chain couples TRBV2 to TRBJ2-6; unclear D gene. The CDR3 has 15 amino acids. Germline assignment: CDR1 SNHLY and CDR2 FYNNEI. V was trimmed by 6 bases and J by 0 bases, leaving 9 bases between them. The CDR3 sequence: CASRRTDSGANVLTF. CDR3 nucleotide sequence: TGTGCCAGCAGGAGAACCGACTCTGGGGCCAACGTCCTGACTTTC.

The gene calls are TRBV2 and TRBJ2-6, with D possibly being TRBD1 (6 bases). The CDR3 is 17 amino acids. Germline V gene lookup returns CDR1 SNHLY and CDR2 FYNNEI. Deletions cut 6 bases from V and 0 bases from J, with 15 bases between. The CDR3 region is CASSPSRGDSGANVLTF. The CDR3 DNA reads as TGTGCCAGCAGCCCCAGCAGGGGTGACTCTGGGGCCAACGTCCTGACTTTC.

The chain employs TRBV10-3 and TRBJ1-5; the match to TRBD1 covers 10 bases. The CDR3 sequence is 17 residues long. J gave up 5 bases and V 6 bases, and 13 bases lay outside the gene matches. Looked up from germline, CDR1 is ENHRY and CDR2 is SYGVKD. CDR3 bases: TGTGCCATCAGCGAACCGATAAGGGGACAGGGGTATCAGCCCCAGCATTTT. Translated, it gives CAISEPIRGQGYQPQHF.

CDR3 in amino acids: CASSLGDREITDTQYF. CDR3 DNA sequence: TGTGCCAGCAGCTTAGGGGACAGAGAGATCACAGATACGCAGTATTTT. The J gene is TRBJ2-3, the V gene TRBV7-9; 7 positions match TRBD1. J was trimmed by 2 bases and V by 1 base; bases with no gene match: 6. CDR3 length: 16 amino acids. In germline, CDR1 is SEHNR, CDR2 FQNEAQ (reference sequence). Drawing the rest from reference TRBV7-9 and TRBJ2-3, the complete variable domain is DTGVSQNPRHKITKRGQNVTFRCDPISEHNRLYWYRQTLGQGPEFLTYFQNEAQLEKSRLLSDRFSAERPKGSFSTLEIQRTEQGDSAMYLCASSLGDREITDTQYFGPGTRLTVL.

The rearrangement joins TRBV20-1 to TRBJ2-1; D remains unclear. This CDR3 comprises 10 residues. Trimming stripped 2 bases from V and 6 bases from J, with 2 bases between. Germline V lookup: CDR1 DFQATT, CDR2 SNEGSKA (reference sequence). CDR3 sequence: CSARFNEQFF. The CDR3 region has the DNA TGCAGTGCTAGATTCAATGAGCAGTTCTTC.